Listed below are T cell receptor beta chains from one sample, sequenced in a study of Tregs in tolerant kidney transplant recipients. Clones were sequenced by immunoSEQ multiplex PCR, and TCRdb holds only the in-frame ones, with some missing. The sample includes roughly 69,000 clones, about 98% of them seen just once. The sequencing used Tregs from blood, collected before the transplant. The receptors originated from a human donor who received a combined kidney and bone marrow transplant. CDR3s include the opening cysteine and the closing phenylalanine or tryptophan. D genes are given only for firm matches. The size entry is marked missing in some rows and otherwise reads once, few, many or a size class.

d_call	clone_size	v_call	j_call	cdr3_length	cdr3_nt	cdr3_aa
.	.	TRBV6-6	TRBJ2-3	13	TGTGCCAGCAGTTACATGGAGTCGAATACGCAGTATTTT	CASSYMESNTQYF
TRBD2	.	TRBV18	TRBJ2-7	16	TGTGCCAGCTCACCACGCCTAGCGGGGGCCACCTACGAGCAGTACTTC	CASSPRLAGATYEQYF
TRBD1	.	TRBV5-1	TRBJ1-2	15	TGCGCCAGCAGCGTGGGACAGGGTATGAGCTATGGCTACACCTTC	CASSVGQGMSYGYTF
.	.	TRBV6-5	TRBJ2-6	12	TGTGCCAGCCAATCTGGGGCCAACGTCCTGACTTTC	CASQSGANVLTF
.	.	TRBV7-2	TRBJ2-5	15	TGTGCCAGCAGCTTAATGAGACTCAACCAAGAGACCCAGTACTTC	CASSLMRLNQETQYF
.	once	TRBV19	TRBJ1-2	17	TGTGCCAGTACTCAGCGGGGGGCAAACAAACAGGTCTATGGCTACACCTTC	CASTQRGANKQVYGYTF
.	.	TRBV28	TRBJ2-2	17	TGTGCCAGCAGTTGGCCCGTTGGACCGACAGTCCCCGGGGAGCTGTTTTTT	CASSWPVGPTVPGELFF
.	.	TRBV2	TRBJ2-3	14	TGTGCCAGCAGGGTCTCAGGGAACACAGATACGCAGTATTTT	CASRVSGNTDTQYF
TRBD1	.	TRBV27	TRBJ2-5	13	TGTGCCAGCAGGAACAGGGGCCAAGAGACCCAGTACTTC	CASRNRGQETQYF
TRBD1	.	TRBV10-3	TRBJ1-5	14	TGTGCCATCAGTGAAGTCCAGGGGGAGAAGCCCCAGCATTTT	CAISEVQGEKPQHF
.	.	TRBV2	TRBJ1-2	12	TGTGCCACCGCCCCGGGGGACTATGGCTACACCTTC	CATAPGDYGYTF
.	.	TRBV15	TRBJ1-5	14	TGTGCCACCAGCCTCAGGGGACGAGGTGGGCCCCAGCATTTT	CATSLRGRGGPQHF
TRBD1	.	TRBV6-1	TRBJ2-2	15	TGTGCCAGCAGTAGGGACAGGGTGGGCACCGGGGAGCTGTTTTTT	CASSRDRVGTGELFF
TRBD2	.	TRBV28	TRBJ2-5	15	TGTGCCACCTCAGGACTAGCGGGAGTCTGGGAGACCCAGTACTTC	CATSGLAGVWETQYF
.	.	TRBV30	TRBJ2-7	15	TGTGCCTGGAGCCGAGGACAGGGGACTAGGTACGAGCAGTACTTC	CAWSRGQGTRYEQYF
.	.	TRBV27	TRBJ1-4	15	TGTGCCAGCAGTTTATGGGGGGCAACTAATGAAAAACTGTTTTTT	CASSLWGATNEKLFF
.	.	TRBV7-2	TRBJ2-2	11	TGTGCCAGCAGCCTCACCGGGGAGCTGTTTTTT	CASSLTGELFF
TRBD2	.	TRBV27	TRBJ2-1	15	TGTGCCAGCAGTGTCATAGCGGGACTCTACAATGAGCAGTTCTTC	CASSVIAGLYNEQFF
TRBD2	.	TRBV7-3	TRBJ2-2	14	TGTGCCAGCAGTGCTAGCGGGCAAATCGGGGAGCTGTTTTTT	CASSASGQIGELFF
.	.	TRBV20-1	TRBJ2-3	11	TGCAGTGCTCAGAAAGGGGGTACGCAGTATTTT	CSAQKGGTQYF
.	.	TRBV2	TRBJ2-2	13	TGTGCCAGCAGTGAACAGTTAACCGGGGAGCTGTTTTTT	CASSEQLTGELFF
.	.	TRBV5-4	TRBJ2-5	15	TGTGCCAGCAGCTTGGGTCTGCGCGGGAAGGAGACCCAGTACTTC	CASSLGLRGKETQYF
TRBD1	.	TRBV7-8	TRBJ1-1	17	TGTGCCAGCAGTTCCCCGGGACAGGGTAATCCGGACACTGAAGCTTTCTTT	CASSSPGQGNPDTEAFF
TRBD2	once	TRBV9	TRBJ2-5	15	TGTGCCAGCAGCGTAGGCCGTAGCGGGTTAGAGACCCAGTACTTC	CASSVGRSGLETQYF
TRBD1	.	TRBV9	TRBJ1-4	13	TGTGCCAGCAGCGGGACAGGGAATGAAAAACTGTTTTTT	CASSGTGNEKLFF
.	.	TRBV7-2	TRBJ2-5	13	TGTGCCAGCAGCCGACAGCCCAAAGAGACCCAGTACTTC	CASSRQPKETQYF
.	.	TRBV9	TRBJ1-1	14	TGTGCCAGCAGCGTAGCACAGATGAACACTGAAGCTTTCTTT	CASSVAQMNTEAFF
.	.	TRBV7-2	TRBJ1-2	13	TGTGCCAGCAGCAAACAGGGATTGGGCGGCTACACCTTC	CASSKQGLGGYTF
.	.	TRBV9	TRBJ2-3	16	TGTGCCAGCAGCGGGGGGGCCGGGGGGATCACAGATACGCAGTATTTT	CASSGGAGGITDTQYF
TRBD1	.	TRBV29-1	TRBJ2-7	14	TGCAGCGTTGCCCGGGACAGGGTCTCCTACGAGCAGTACTTC	CSVARDRVSYEQYF
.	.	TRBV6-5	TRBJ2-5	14	TGTGCCAGCAGTTACCTCGGGGGGCGAGAGACCCAGTACTTC	CASSYLGGRETQYF
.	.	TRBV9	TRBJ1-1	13	TGTGCCAGCAGCGTGAGGATGAACACTGAAGCTTTCTTT	CASSVRMNTEAFF
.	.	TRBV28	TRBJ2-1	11	TGTGCCAGCTCCGAGCGGAATGAGCAGTTCTTC	CASSERNEQFF
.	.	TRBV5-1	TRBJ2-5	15	TGCGCCAGCAGCTCCCAACCGACAGGCCAAGAGACCCAGTACTTC	CASSSQPTGQETQYF
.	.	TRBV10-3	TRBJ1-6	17	TGTGCCATCAGTGACCAAGGGAGGAGCTCCTATAATTCACCCCTCCACTTT	CAISDQGRSSYNSPLHF
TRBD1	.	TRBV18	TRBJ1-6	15	TGTGCCAGCTCACCCACAGGGGAATCGGCGTCACCCCTCCACTTT	CASSPTGESASPLHF
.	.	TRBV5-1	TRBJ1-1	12	TGCGCCAGCAGCTTGGAGGCGGGGCCGGATTTCTTT	CASSLEAGPDFF
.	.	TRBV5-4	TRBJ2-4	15	TGTGCCAGCAGCTTTGGTTACGGAGCCAAAAACATTCAGTACTTC	CASSFGYGAKNIQYF
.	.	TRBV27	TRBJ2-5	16	TGTGCCAGCAGTTTAGCGGCCGGAGCGCCCCCAAAGACCCAGTACTTC	CASSLAAGAPPKTQYF
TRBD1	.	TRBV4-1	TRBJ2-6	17	TGCGCCAGCAGCTATCGGGACAGGGGGGGTGGGGCCAACGTCCTGACTTTC	CASSYRDRGGGANVLTF
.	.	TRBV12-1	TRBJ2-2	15	TGTGCCAGCGACGGGGCGGGGGCGATACCCGGGGAGCTGTTTTTT	CASDGAGAIPGELFF
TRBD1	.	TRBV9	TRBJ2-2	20	TGTGCCAGCAGCGTGATACCGTTCCGAGGGGACAGGGGCGGGATCGGGGAGCTGTTTTTT	CASSVIPFRGDRGGIGELFF
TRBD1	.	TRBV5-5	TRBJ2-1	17	TGTGCCAGCCAGGGCCCTATCCCCGGGACAGGTTACAATGAGCAGTTCTTC	CASQGPIPGTGYNEQFF
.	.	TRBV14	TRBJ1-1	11	TGTGCCAGCAGCCTCAACAGGGAAGCTTTCTTT	CASSLNREAFF
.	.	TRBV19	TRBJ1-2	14	TGTGCCAGTAGAAGTTTGGGGGGGCGAGGTGGCTACACCTTC	CASRSLGGRGGYTF
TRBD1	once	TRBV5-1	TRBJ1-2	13	TGCGCCAGCAGCGCTGGGACAGCTTATGGCTACACCTTC	CASSAGTAYGYTF
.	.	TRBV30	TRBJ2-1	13	TGTGCCTGGAGTGGGGACTCATACAATGAGCAGTTCTTC	CAWSGDSYNEQFF
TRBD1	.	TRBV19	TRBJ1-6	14	TGTGCCAGTAGTATCAACAGGGGGCGTTCACCCCTCCACTTT	CASSINRGRSPLHF
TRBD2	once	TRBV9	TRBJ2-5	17	TGTGCCAGCAGCGTAGGACGGGGACTAGCTATAGAAGAGACCCAGTACTTC	CASSVGRGLAIEETQYF
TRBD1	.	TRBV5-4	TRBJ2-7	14	TGTGCCAGCAGCTTGGCGGGACAGGGGTACGAGCAGTACTTC	CASSLAGQGYEQYF